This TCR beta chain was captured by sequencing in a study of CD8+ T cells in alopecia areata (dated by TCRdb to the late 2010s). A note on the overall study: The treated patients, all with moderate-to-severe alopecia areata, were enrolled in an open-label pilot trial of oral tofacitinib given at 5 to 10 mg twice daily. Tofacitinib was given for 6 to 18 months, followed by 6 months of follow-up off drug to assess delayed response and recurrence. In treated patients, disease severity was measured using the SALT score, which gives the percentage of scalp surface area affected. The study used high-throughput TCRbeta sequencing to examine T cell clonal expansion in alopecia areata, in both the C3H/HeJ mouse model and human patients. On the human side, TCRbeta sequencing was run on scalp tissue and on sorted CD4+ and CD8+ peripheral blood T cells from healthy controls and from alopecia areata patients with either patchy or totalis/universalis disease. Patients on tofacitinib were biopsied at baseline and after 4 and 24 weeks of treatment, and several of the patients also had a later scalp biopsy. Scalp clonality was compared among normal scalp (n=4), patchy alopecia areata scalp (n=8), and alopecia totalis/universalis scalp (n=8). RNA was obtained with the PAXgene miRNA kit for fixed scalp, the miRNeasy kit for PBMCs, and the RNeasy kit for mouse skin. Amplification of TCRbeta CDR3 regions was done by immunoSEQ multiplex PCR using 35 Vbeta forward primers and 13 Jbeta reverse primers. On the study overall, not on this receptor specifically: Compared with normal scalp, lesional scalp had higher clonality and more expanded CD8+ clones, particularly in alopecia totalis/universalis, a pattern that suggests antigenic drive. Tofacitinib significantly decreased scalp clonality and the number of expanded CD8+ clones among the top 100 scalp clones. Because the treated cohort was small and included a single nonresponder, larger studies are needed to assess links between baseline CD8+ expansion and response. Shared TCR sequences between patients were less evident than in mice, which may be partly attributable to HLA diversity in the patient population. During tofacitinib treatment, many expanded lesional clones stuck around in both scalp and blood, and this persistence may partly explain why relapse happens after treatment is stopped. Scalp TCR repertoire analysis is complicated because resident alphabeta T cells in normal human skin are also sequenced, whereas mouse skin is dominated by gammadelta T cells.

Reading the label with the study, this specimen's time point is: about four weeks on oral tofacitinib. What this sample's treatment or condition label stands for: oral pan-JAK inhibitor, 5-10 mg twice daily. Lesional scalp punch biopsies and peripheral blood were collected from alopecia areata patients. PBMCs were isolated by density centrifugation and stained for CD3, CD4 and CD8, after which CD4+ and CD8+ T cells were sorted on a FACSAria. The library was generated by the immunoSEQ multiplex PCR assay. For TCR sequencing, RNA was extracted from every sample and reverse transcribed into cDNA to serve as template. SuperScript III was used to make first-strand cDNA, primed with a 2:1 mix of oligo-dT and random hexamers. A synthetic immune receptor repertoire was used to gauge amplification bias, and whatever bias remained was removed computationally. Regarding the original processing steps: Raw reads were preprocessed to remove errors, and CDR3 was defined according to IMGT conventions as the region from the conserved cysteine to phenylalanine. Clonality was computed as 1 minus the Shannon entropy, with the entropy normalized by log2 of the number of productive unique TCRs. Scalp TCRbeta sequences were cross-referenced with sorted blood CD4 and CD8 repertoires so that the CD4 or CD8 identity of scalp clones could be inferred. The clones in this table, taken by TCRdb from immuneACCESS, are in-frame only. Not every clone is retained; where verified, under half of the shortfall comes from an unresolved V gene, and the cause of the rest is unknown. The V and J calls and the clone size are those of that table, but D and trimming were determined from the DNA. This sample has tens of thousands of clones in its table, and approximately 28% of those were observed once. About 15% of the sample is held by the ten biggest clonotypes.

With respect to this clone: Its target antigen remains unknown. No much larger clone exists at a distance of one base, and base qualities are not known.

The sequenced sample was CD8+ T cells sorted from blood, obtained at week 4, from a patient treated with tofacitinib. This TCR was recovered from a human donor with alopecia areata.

The nucleotide sequence reads as follows: TGCAGCGTTCCCGGGACAGGGGGCCTTGTTTATGGCTACACCTTC. Translated, it gives CSVPGTGGLVYGYTF. Recombination joined TRBV29-1 with TRBJ1-2, with 12 bases matching TRBD1. CDR1 is given as SQVTM and CDR2 as ANQGSEA, both from the germline V gene. Including cysteine and phenylalanine, the CDR3 has 15 amino acids. This entry keeps only the CDR3 DNA: 45 bases, framed from base 1. From V the trimming removes 5 bases and from J it removes 5 bases, while the gene matches leave 9 bases of the junction unaccounted for.